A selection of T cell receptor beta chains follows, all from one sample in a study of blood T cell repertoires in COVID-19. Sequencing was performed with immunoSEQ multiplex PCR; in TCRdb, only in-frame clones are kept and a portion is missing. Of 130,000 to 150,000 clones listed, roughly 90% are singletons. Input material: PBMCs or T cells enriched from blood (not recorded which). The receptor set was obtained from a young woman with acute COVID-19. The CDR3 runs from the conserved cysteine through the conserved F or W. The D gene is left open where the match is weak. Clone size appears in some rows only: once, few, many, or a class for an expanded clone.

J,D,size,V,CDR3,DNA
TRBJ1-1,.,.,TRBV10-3,CAISEGQGRAEAFF,TGTGCCATCAGTGAGGGGCAGGGGCGAGCTGAAGCTTTCTTT
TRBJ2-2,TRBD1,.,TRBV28,CASIHRGTGELFF,TGTGCCAGCATTCACAGGGGGACCGGGGAGCTGTTTTTT
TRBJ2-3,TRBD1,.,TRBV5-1,CASSLEGTAYTQYF,TGCGCCAGCAGCTTGGAAGGGACAGCCTATACGCAGTATTTT
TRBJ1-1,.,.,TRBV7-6,CASRRGVPNTEAFF,TGTGCCAGCAGACGCGGGGTCCCGAACACTGAAGCTTTCTTT
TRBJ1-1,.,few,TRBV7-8,CASSLQQGNTEAFF,TGTGCCAGCAGCTTGCAACAGGGGAACACTGAAGCTTTCTTT
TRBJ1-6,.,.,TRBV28,CASSGGGGSSYNSPLHF,TGTGCCAGCAGTGGGGGGGGTGGGAGCTCCTATAATTCACCCCTCCACTTT
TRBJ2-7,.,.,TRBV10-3,CAISAGAVYEQYF,TGTGCCATCAGTGCAGGAGCGGTCTACGAGCAGTACTTC
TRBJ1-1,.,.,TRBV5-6,CASSFRGTVNTEAFF,TGTGCCAGCAGCTTTCGCGGGACTGTGAACACTGAAGCTTTCTTT
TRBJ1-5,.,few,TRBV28,CASNVPPGQLHF,TGTGCCAGCAATGTACCACCCGGACAGTTACATTTT
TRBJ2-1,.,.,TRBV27,CASSAILAHSYNEQFF,TGTGCCAGCAGTGCGATATTAGCACACTCCTACAATGAGCAGTTCTTC
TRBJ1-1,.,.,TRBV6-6,CASSYLVGPRDTEAFF,TGTGCCAGCAGTTACCTGGTGGGGCCCCGGGACACTGAAGCTTTCTTT
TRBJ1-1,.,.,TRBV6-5,CASGFPSLNTEAFF,TGTGCCAGCGGTTTCCCATCATTGAACACTGAAGCTTTCTTT
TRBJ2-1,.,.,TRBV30,CAWGTGTSGGKGFF,.
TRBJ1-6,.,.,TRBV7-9,CASSLENRGAPLHF,TGTGCCAGCAGCTTAGAAAACCGCGGGGCACCCCTCCACTTT
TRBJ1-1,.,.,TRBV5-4,CASSNGQNTEAFF,TGTGCCAGCAGCAACGGACAGAACACTGAAGCTTTCTTT
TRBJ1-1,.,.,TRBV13,CASTSGVNTEAFF,TGTGCCAGCACCTCGGGGGTGAACACTGAAGCTTTCTTT
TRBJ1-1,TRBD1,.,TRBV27,CASSPGQGLTQAFF,TGTGCCAGCAGCCCCGGACAGGGACTAACGCAAGCTTTCTTT
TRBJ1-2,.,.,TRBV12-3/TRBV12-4,CASSSRDMSGYTF,TGTGCCAGCAGTTCCCGGGACATGTCTGGCTACACCTTC
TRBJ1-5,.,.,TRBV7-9,CASSLVGGWQPQHF,TGTGCCAGCAGCTTAGTGGGGGGGTGGCAGCCCCAGCATTTT